This entry features one TCR beta chain sequence. Original analysis: For nucleated cells, counts were estimated from reference gene primer amplification. Profiled with immunoSEQ multiplex PCR; TCRdb holds only in-frame clones, not every one. V, J and clone size were drawn from that table, and D and trimming were deduced from the DNA. In the table there are 100,000 to 150,000 clones, 85% of which are singletons. There are 16 residues in the CDR3. V gave up 2 bases and J gave up 0 bases, with 13 bases separating them. Germline V gene data show CDR1 as LNHDA and CDR2 as SQIVND (reference sequence). This sample is drawn from a study of blood T cell repertoires in COVID-19. Study-level information: The origin of the acute and convalescent COVID-19 samples was the United States, Italy and Spain. The cDNA or gDNA used as material had been derived from T cells, B-cell-depleted T cells, or PBMCs.

The gene calls are TRBV19 and TRBJ2-5; possible D gene TRBD2, 5 bases. The sequence came from a woman aged 80 or over with acute or convalescent COVID-19. The material sequenced was peripheral blood. The CDR3 sequence: CASSIRRRANQETQYF. The DNA for the CDR3 is TGTGCCAGTAGTATACGACGGCGGGCCAACCAAGAGACCCAGTACTTC.